This TCR beta chain originates from a study of T-cell memory formation after mild COVID-19 (dated by TCRdb to the early 2020s). Study-level background: Most TCR sequence clusters were specific to one of the two donors. In a couple of donors, T-cell clones that expanded and contracted after mild COVID-19 were tracked by sequencing TCRalpha and TCRbeta repertoires over time. The cohort was made up of two young adult volunteers, one female and one male, who were previously healthy.

General study outcomes and caveats: From day 15 to 85, contracting clones showed balanced CD4/CD8 phenotypes, whereas a second wave of clones that expanded from day 15 to 37 leaned towards CD4+. Only a couple of mild cases were covered by the study, and larger cohorts that include severe cases with pre-infection samples were considered necessary. Some responding clones were detected in pre-infection memory, which suggested that pre-existing cross-reactive memory T cells had joined the SARS-CoV-2 response. Contracting CD4+ clones were located mainly in the CM and EM memory subsets, whereas CD8+ clones were found to be enriched in EMRA. Whether the second-wave clones peaking on day 37 were SARS-CoV-2 specific was not confirmed.

PBMCs were isolated by Ficoll-Paque density gradient centrifugation. The reads were generated on an Illumina NovaSeq 6000. Using 5'RACE with constant-segment primers, TCRalpha and TCRbeta cDNA libraries were constructed, with sample barcodes and unique molecular identifiers added in the process. RNA was extracted from every sample with Trizol reagent. Library amplification was performed in two PCR steps, and a second sample barcode and Illumina TruSeq adapters were introduced in the second step. Libraries were sequenced on an Illumina NovaSeq with 2 x 150 bp paired-end reads. Per the original workflow: The reads were demultiplexed and collapsed into UMI-guided consensus sequences using migec v1.2.7. Using mixcr v2.1.11, UMI consensuses were aligned to TRA and TRB V and J templates and then assembled into clonotypes. A clonotype was counted as expanded or contracted only if both edgeR and NoisET called the change significant, with noise models trained on biological replicates. For edgeR calls, the thresholds were a false discovery rate-adjusted p below 0.01 and a log2 fold-change of 1. As an exploratory analysis of dynamics, max-normalized trajectories of the 1000 most abundant clonotypes were examined with PCA combined with hierarchical clustering. Each responding clone was given a CD4 or CD8 phenotype based on the CD4+ and CD8+ repertoires, which had been sequenced separately. TCRdb took the public reads, trimmed them with fastp at Q25, ran MiXCR for clone calling and kept in-frame beta chains. One record per CDR3 amino acid sequence lists the most common genes and DNA. TCRdb's processing, not the authors', yielded these V and J calls. The sample profile shows 75,000 to 95,000 distinct CDR3 sequences; about 13% of them were found once. In total, the top ten clones hold 27% of the sample.

V lost 0 bases and J lost 6 bases; the stretch between them is 15 bases long. CDR1 is given as MGHRA and CDR2 as YSYEKL, both from the germline V gene. The CDR3 covers 16 residues, taking in both the cysteine and the phenylalanine. Only CDR3 DNA is held: 48 bases, read in frame from base 1. Remarks on this clonotype: Which antigen it targets is not known. The sample holds no much larger clone one base away, and base qualities are not on file.

The chain links TRBV4-1 with TRBJ2-1; the D gene is possibly TRBD1, with 6 bases matching. What was sequenced was PBMCs or a T cell subset sorted from them (not recorded which). The sequence was collected from an adult woman who had mild COVID-19 (a few samples of this study predate the infection). The sample titles of this study are shuffled in the database, so cell type and time point are left out; the donor was told from shared clones. In nucleotides, the sequence is TGCGCCAGCAGCCAAGATCGGATCCTACAGGGCAATGAGCAGTTCTTC. Translated, this gives CASSQDRILQGNEQFF.